This T cell receptor (beta chain) is drawn from a study of blood T cell repertoires in COVID-19. This CDR3 spans 16 amino acids. The germline CDR1 and CDR2 sequences are MNHNS and SASEGT. V was clipped by 4 bases and J by 2 bases; unmatched bases: 8. The repertoire was sequenced with immunoSEQ multiplex PCR; TCRdb's copy has only in-frame clones and lacks some. The table shows hundreds of thousands of clones, with 70% to 90% occurring only once. This receptor was obtained from a human donor in a cohort sampled during active COVID-19. The sample consisted of peripheral blood. This chain connects TRBV6-1 to TRBJ1-3; 7 bases line up with TRBD1. In DNA form, the CDR3 reads TGTGCCAGCAGTGCTCGACAGGGAGGAACTGGAAACACCATATATTTT. This translates into CASSARQGGTGNTIYF.